These 15 T cell receptor beta chains came from one sample sequenced in a study of blood T cells in healthy people across ages. With a J-beta primer mix and a sample-barcoded 5' primer, a second PCR ran about 6 to 11 cycles. TCRdb used MiXCR to reprocess the 5' RACE reads, holding one entry per CDR3 protein. The data contain 1.5 million to 2 million distinct CDR3 sequences, about 32% of them singletons. The sample consisted of blood. Source of these receptors: a woman under 40 in good health.

The CDR3 nucleotides read TGTGCCAGCAGCTTAAGCGGGGGGGCCTACGCAGATACGCAGTATTTT. This codes for CASSLSGGAYADTQYF. The chain uses TRBV7-9 and TRBJ2-3; 10 bases map to TRBD2. The germline CDR1 and CDR2 sequences are SEHNR and FQNEAQ (reference sequence). This CDR3 has 16 amino acids. J was trimmed by 4 bases and V by 2 bases; bases with no gene match: 6.

The J gene is TRBJ2-3, the V gene TRBV2; 8 bases are a match to TRBD2. The J segment lost 4 bases and the V segment lost 6 bases, leaving 9 bases of the junction unmatched. The CDR3 is 15 residues long. Looked up from germline, CDR1 is SNHLY and CDR2 is FYNNEI. DNA for the CDR3: TGTGCCAGCAGGGGCCCGGCGGGGGGACCAGATACGCAGTATTTT. Translation: CASRGPAGGPDTQYF.

The chain combines TRBV6-1 with TRBJ2-5, with D tentatively TRBD1 (5 bases). Germline CDR1 is MNHNS and CDR2 is SASEGT. Trimming took 6 bases from V and 5 from J, leaving 16 bases between them. The CDR3 consists of 14 residues. The CDR3 here is CASSPGRNFETQYF. For the CDR3, the DNA is TGTGCCAGCAGCCCAGGGCGTAATTTCGAGACCCAGTACTTC.

The chain joins TRBV9 to TRBJ2-1; D ambiguous. Germline-derived CDR1 and CDR2 are SGDLS and YYNGEE. The ends were cut back, 0 bases at V and 3 bases at J, with 13 bases in the middle. This CDR3 region has 16 residues. CDR3 in amino acids: CASSVDIAADYNEQFF. As DNA, the CDR3 is TGTGCCAGCAGCGTAGATATAGCAGCCGACTACAATGAGCAGTTCTTC.

This clonotype turned up a few times. The CDR3 sequence: CSVPGQGVVLGTEAFF. CDR3 in DNA: TGCAGTGTACCGGGACAGGGAGTGGTATTGGGAACTGAAGCTTTCTTT. V gene TRBV20-1 combines with J gene TRBJ1-1; 9 nucleotides match TRBD1. Germline V gene sequence: CDR1 DFQATT, CDR2 SNEGSKA (reference sequence). This CDR3 is built from 16 residues. V lost 7 bases, J lost 5 bases, and 17 bases stayed unmatched.

This clonotype was counted between two and nine times. The V call is TRBV30, the J call TRBJ1-2; possible D gene TRBD1, 5 bases. CDR1 GTSNPN and CDR2 SVGIG come from the germline V gene (reference sequence). V was trimmed by 4 bases and J by 7 bases, leaving 19 bases between them. This CDR3 spans 14 amino acids. The CDR3 reads CAWNGGERVGGYTF. The DNA for the CDR3 is TGTGCCTGGAATGGGGGGGAAAGAGTTGGTGGCTACACCTTC.

About this clonotype: A single base separates this from a much larger clone, so it may be a read error. V and J are TRBV20-1 and TRBJ2-3, with D tentatively TRBD1 or TRBD2 (5 bases each). CDR1 is DFQATT and CDR2 is SNEGSKA in the germline V gene (reference sequence). The CDR3 is made up of 14 amino acids. Trimming cost V 3 bases and J 2 bases, with 12 bases left between them. The CDR3 here is CSARTGTNTDTQYF. Written as DNA, the CDR3 is TGCAGTGCTAGGACCGGGACCAACACAGATACGCAGTATTTT.

This sequence joins TRBV5-1 and TRBJ2-5, with 7 bases identical to TRBD2. Germline V CDR1 and CDR2: SGHRS, YFSETQ. The J segment lost 2 bases and the V segment lost 0 bases, leaving 10 bases of the junction unmatched. The CDR3 is made up of 17 amino acids. The CDR3 loop reads CASSLEGRAGPQETQYF. CDR3 coding DNA: TGCGCCAGCAGCTTGGAGGGGAGGGCGGGGCCACAAGAGACCCAGTACTTC.

J is TRBJ2-2 and V is TRBV11-2; 9 positions match TRBD1. With V trimmed by 6 bases and J by 0 bases, 5 bases remained unmatched. CDR1 SGHAT and CDR2 FQNNGV come from the germline V gene. There are 16 residues in the CDR3. The CDR3 nucleotides are TGTGCCAGCAGGGAACAGGGGGCGACGAACACCGGGGAGCTGTTTTTT. It codes for CASREQGATNTGELFF.

This clonotype turned up a few times. This chain links TRBV3-1 with TRBJ1-2; 8 bases map to TRBD1. Germline CDR1 LGHDT, CDR2 YNNKEL (reference sequence). The CDR3 spans 14 residues. The J segment lost 4 bases and the V segment lost 4 bases, leaving 5 bases of the junction unmatched. The CDR3 DNA sequence: TGTGCCAGCAGCCCTGCAGGGGGCGGCTATGGCTACACCTTC. It specifies CASSPAGGGYGYTF.

V and J are TRBV20-1 and TRBJ2-3; 7 bases map to TRBD2. Germline loops: CDR1 DFQATT, CDR2 SNEGSKA (reference sequence). CDR3 length equals 15 residues. CDR3 DNA: TGCAGCATGTTTGAGGCGAGCGGGAACACAGATACGCAGTATTTT. It codes for CSMFEASGNTDTQYF.

This clonotype came up a few times. The CDR3 reads CASSLIRGGNTEAFF. In DNA form, the CDR3 reads TGTGCCAGCAGTTTAATCCGGGGCGGGAACACTGAAGCTTTCTTT. J is TRBJ1-1 and V is TRBV12-3 or TRBV12-4; D perhaps matches TRBD1 (5 bases). Deletions cut 2 bases from V and 1 base from J, with 11 bases between. The CDR3 sequence is 15 residues long.

This sequence joins TRBV5-1 and TRBJ2-5, with D hard to call. V shed 1 base and J shed 2 bases, with 15 bases lying between them. The CDR3 contains 16 residues. CDR1 is SGHRS, CDR2 YFSETQ, per germline. The CDR3 spells CASSLKRGLLQETQYF. DNA for the CDR3: TGCGCCAGCAGCTTGAAAAGAGGTTTGTTACAAGAGACCCAGTACTTC.

Details on this clonotype: With a much larger clone just one base away, this may be a read error. This chain links TRBV2 with TRBJ2-3; D is unresolved. This CDR3 spans 11 amino acids. Germline V gene sequence: CDR1 SNHLY, CDR2 FYNNEI. The CDR3 DNA is TGTACCAGCAGTTTTTCGAATGCGCAGTATTTT. Translation gives CTSSFSNAQYF.

The rearrangement joins TRBV24-1 to TRBJ1-1; 7 bases align to TRBD1. The germline CDR1 and CDR2 sequences are KGHDR and SFDVKD. CDR3 length equals 15 residues. J gave up 1 base and V 2 bases, and 3 bases lay outside the gene matches. The CDR3: CATSDSTGQNTEAFF. The CDR3, as DNA: TGTGCCACCAGTGATTCGACAGGGCAGAACACTGAAGCTTTCTTT.